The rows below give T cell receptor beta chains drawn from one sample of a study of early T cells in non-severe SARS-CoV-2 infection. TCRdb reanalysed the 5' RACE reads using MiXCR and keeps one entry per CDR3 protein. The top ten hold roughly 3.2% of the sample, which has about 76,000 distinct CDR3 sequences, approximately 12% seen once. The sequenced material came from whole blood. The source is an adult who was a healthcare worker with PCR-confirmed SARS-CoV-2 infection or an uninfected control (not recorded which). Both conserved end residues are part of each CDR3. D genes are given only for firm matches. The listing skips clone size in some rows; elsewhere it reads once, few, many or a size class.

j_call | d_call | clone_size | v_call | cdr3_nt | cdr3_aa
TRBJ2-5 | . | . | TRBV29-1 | TGCAGCGTTGATAGGGAAGAGAGCCAGTACTTC | CSVDREESQYF
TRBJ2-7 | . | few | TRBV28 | TGTGCCGCACGGCGGGTAAGCTCCTACGAGCAGTACTTC | CAARRVSSYEQYF
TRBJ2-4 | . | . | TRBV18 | TGTGCCAGCTCACCTACGAAAATACAGGGTGGTGACATTCAGTACTTC | CASSPTKIQGGDIQYF
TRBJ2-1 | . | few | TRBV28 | TGTGCCAGCAGTTCAGCGGGCAGGGAGCAGTTCTTC | CASSSAGREQFF
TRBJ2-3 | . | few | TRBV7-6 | TGTGCCAGCAGCTTCGGGGGATTTAGGACAGATACGCAGTATTTT | CASSFGGFRTDTQYF
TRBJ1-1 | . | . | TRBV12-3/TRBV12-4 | TGTGCCAGCAGTTCTAGCCCTTCTGAAGCTTTCTTT | CASSSSPSEAFF
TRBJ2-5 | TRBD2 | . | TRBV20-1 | TGCAGTGCTAGCGGGACTAGCGGGAACCAAGAGACCCAGTACTTC | CSASGTSGNQETQYF
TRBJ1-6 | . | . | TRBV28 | TGTGCCAGCACCTCAGGGAATTCACCCCTCCACTTT | CASTSGNSPLHF
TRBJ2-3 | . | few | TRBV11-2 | TGTGCCAGCAGCTTAGAAAGCGGGTATACAGATACGCAGTATTTT | CASSLESGYTDTQYF
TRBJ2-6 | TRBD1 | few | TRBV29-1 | TGCAGCGTCCCGGGACAGGGGGCTGGGGCCAACGTCCTGACTTTC | CSVPGQGAGANVLTF
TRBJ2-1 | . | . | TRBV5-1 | TGCGCCAGCAGCTTCCACAATGAGCAGTTCTTC | CASSFHNEQFF
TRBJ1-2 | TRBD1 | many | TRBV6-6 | TGTGCCAGCAGTCCACGACAGGGGGAAGGGATGAACTATGGCTACACCTTC | CASSPRQGEGMNYGYTF
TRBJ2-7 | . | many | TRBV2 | TGTGCCAGCAGTCCTGACACCTACGAGCAGTACTTC | CASSPDTYEQYF
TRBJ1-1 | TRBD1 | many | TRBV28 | TGTGCCAGCAGTCAAAGACAGGGTGACACTGAAGCTTTCTTT | CASSQRQGDTEAFF
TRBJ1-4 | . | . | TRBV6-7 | TGTGCCAGCACCCCGTCTGGGCCGGAAAAACTGTTTTTT | CASTPSGPEKLFF
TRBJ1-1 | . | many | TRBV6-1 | TGTGCCAGCGGTAGGCAGGGATACACTGAAGCTTTCTTT | CASGRQGYTEAFF
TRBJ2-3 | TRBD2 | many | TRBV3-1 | TGTGCCAGCAGCGAGCGGGGAAGCACAGATACGCAGTATTTT | CASSERGSTDTQYF
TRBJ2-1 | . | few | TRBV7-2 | TGTGCCAGCACCTCCGGGCTCTCTACCTACAATGAGCAGTTCTTC | CASTSGLSTYNEQFF
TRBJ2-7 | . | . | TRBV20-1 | TGCAGTGCCAGACAGGGCGGGAAATCCTACGAGCAGTACTTC | CSARQGGKSYEQYF
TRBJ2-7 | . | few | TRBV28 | TGTGCCAGCAGTCCCAGTAGGAATACCTACGAGCAGTACTTC | CASSPSRNTYEQYF
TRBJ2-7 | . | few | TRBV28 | TGTGCCAGCAGTAGGTGGGAGCAGTACTTC | CASSRWEQYF
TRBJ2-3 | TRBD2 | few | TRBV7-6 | TGTGCCAGCACCCTTGCGGGGGTAACAGATACGCAGTATTTT | CASTLAGVTDTQYF
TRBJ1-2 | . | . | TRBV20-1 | TGCAACACCCCATCCGGGGGTAACTATGGCTACACCTTC | CNTPSGGNYGYTF
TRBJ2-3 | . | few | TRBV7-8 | TGTGCCAGCGGCAGGGGACTTTTAACAGATACGCAGTATTTT | CASGRGLLTDTQYF
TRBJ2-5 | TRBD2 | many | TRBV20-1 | TGCAGTGCTAGAGATCCGCTTCTAGCGGGAGGGGAGACCCAGTACTTC | CSARDPLLAGGETQYF
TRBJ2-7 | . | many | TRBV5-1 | TGCGCCAGCAGCTGGAGGGGGTATTCCTACGAGCAGTACTTC | CASSWRGYSYEQYF
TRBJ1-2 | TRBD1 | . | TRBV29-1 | TGCAGCGTTGGGGGGACAGGGGGCTATGGCTACACCTTC | CSVGGTGGYGYTF
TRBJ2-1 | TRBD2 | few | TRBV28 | TGTGCCAGCAGTTCGACACTAGCGGGAGGACCCTACAATGAGCAGTTCTTC | CASSSTLAGGPYNEQFF
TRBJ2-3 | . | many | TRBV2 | TGTGCCAGCAGTGTGAGAGATACGCAGTATTTT | CASSVRDTQYF
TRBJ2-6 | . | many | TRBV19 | TGTGCCAGTAGTCCCCGCCCGAAGGCTGGGGCCAACGTCCTGACTTTC | CASSPRPKAGANVLTF
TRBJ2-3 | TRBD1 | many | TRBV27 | TGTGCCAGCAGTTCCGCCGGGACAGACACAGATACGCAGTATTTT | CASSSAGTDTDTQYF
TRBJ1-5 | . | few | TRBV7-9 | TGTGCCAGCAGCTTAGAAGTGGGATGGCCCCAGCATTTT | CASSLEVGWPQHF
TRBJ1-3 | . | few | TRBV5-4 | TGTGCCAGCAGCTCTGGTGGTTCTGGAAACACCATATATTTT | CASSSGGSGNTIYF
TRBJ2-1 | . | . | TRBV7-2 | TGTGCCAGCAGCCCCCATCCCAGCTCCTACAATGAGCAGTTCTTC | CASSPHPSSYNEQFF
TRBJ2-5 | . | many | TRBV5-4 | TGTGCCAGCAGCTCCCCGGACTCGGTGGGTCGGTTGGTGTTC | CASSSPDSVGRLVF
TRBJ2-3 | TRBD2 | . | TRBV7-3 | TGTGCCAGCAGCCCGGGGACTAGCGGGAGTGCTAGCACAGATACGCAGTATTTT | CASSPGTSGSASTDTQYF
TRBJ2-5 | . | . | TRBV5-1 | TGCGCCAGCAGCTTGGATAGACTTGAGACCCAGTACTTC | CASSLDRLETQYF
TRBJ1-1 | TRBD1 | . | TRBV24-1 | TGTGCCACCAGTGATTCGCGGACAGGGGCCACTGAAGCTTTCTTT | CATSDSRTGATEAFF
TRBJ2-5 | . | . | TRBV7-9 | TGTGCCAGCAGCTTACGGGTGGAGACCCAGTACTTC | CASSLRVETQYF
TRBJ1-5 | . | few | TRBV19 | TGTGCCAGTAGCCTTTTCGCCGGGCGTAATCAGCCCCAGCATTTT | CASSLFAGRNQPQHF
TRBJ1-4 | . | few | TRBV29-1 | TGCAGCGTGAGTGAGGGGGCAACTAATGAAAAACTGTTTTTT | CSVSEGATNEKLFF
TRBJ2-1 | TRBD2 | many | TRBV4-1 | TGCGCCAGCAGCTTAACCGTAGCGGGAGGGAGAAGTGAGCAGTTCTTC | CASSLTVAGGRSEQFF